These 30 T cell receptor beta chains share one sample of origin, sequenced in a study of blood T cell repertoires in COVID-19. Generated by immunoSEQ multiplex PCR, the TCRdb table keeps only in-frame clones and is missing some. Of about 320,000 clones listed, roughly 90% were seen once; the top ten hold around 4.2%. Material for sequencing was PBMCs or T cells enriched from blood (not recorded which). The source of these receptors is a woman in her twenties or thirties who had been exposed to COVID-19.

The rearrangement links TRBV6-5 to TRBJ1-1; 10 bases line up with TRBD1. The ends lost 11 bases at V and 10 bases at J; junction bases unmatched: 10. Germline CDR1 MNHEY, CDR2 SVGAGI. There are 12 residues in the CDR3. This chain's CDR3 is CAPSPRDRGAFF. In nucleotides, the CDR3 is TGTGCCCCCTCCCCCCGGGACAGGGGAGCTTTCTTT.

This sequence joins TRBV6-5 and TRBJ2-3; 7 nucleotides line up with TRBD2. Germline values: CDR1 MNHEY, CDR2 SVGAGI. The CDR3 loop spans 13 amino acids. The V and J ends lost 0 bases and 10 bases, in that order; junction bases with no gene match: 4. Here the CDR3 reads CASSYSRGGAQYF. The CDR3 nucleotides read TGTGCCAGCAGTTACTCCCGGGGAGGGGCGCAGTATTTT.

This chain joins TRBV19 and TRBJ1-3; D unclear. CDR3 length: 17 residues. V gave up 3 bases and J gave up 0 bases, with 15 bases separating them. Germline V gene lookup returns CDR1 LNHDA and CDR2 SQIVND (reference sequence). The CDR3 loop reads CASSIGLRRTSGNTIYF. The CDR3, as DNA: TGTGCCAGTAGTATTGGATTGAGGAGGACCTCTGGAAACACCATATATTTT.

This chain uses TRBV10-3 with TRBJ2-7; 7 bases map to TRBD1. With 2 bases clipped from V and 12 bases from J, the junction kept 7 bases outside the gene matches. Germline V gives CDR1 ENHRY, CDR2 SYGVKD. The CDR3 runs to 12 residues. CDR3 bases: TGTGCCATCAGTGAGGGAGACAGGGTGGGGTACTTC. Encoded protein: CAISEGDRVGYF.

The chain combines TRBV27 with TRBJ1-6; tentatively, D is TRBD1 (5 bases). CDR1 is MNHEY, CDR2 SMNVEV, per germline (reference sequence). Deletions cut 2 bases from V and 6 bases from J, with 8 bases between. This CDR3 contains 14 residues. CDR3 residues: CASSLDRANSPLHF. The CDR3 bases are TGTGCCAGCAGTTTAGACAGAGCTAATTCACCCCTCCACTTT.

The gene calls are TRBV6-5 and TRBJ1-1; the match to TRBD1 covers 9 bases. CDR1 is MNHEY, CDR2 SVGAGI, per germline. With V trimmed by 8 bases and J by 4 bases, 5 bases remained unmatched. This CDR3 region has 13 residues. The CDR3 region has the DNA TGTGCCAGCCGGGACAGGGTCTTCACTGAAGCTTTCTTT. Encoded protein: CASRDRVFTEAFF.

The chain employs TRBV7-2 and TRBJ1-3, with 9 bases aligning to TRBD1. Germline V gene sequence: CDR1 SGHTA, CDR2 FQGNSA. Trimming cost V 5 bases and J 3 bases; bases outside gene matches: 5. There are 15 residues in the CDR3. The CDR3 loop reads CASSLSTGGGNTIYF. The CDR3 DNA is TGTGCCAGCAGCCTATCGACAGGGGGTGGAAACACCATATATTTT.

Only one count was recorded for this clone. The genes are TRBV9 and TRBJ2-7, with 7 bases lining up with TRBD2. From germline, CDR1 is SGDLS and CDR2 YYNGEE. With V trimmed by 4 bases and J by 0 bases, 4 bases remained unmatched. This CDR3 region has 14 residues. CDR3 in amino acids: CASSSGEGSYEQYF. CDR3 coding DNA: TGTGCCAGCAGCAGCGGGGAGGGCTCCTACGAGCAGTACTTC.

DNA of the CDR3: TGTGCCAGCAGTTCACCCTCCCCGACAGGGGGCAATGGCTACACCTTC. This translates into CASSSPSPTGGNGYTF. This rearrangement joins TRBV25-1 to TRBJ1-2; 10 nucleotides align to TRBD1. Per the germline V gene, CDR1 is MGHDK and CDR2 is SYGVNS. The CDR3 sequence is 16 residues long. The V segment lost 5 bases and the J segment 6 bases; nucleotides outside the gene matches: 12.

CDR3 protein: CASSRRGTPANTGELFF. DNA of the CDR3: TGTGCCAGCAGTCGCCGTGGGACACCAGCGAACACCGGGGAGCTGTTTTTT. The V and J genes are TRBV6-6 and TRBJ2-2; D is possibly TRBD1 (6 bases). This CDR3 region has 17 residues. Germline CDR1 is MNHNY and CDR2 is SVGAGI (reference sequence). Trimming pared 5 bases from V and 0 bases from J, leaving 16 bases between.

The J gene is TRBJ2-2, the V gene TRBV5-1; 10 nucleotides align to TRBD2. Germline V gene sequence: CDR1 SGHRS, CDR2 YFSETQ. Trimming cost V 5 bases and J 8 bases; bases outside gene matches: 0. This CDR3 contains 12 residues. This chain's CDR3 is CASRGLAGELFF. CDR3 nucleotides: TGCGCCAGCAGGGGACTAGCGGGGGAGCTGTTTTTT.

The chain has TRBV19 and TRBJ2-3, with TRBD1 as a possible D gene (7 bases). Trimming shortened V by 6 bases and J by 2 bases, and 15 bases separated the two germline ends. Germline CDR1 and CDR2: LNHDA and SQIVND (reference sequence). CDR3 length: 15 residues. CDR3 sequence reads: CASSLRGADTDTQYF. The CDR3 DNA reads TGTGCCAGTAGCCTCAGGGGGGCAGACACAGATACGCAGTATTTT.

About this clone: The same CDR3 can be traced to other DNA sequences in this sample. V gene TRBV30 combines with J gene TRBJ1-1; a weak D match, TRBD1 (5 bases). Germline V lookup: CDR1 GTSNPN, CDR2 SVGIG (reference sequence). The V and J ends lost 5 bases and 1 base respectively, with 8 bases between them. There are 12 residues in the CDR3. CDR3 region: CAWQGGNTEAFF. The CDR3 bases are TGTGCCTGGCAGGGTGGGAACACTGAAGCTTTCTTT. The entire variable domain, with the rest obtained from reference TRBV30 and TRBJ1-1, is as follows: SQTIHQWPATLVQPVGSPLSLECTVEGTSNPNLYWYRQAAGRGLQLLFYSVGIGQISSEVPQNLSASRPQDRQFILSSKKLLLSDSGFYLCAWQGGNTEAFFGQGTRLTVV.

The CDR3 DNA sequence: TGTGCCAGCAGCTTACAGACAGTGGGCTATGGCTACACCTTC. Amino acid sequence: CASSLQTVGYGYTF. V is TRBV7-9 and J is TRBJ1-2; TRBD1 might be the D (5 bases). Germline values: CDR1 SEHNR, CDR2 FQNEAQ (reference sequence). CDR3 length: 14 amino acids. Deletions cut 2 bases from V and 4 bases from J, with 11 bases between.

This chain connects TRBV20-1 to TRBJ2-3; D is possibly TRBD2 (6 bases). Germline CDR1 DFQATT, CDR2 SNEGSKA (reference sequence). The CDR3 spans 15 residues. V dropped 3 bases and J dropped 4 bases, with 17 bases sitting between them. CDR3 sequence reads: CSASDSGTRPDTQYF. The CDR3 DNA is TGCAGTGCTAGTGACTCCGGGACTCGCCCAGATACGCAGTATTTT.

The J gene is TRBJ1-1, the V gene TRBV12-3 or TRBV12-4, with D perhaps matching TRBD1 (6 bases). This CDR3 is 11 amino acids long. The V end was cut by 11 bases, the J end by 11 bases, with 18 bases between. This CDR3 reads CAQVGTTVAFF. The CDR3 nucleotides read TGTGCCCAGGTGGGGACAACGGTTGCTTTCTTT.

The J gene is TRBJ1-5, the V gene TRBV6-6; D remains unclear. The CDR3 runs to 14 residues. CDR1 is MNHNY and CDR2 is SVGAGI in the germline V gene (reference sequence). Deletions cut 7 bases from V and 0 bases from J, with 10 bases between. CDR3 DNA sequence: TGTGCCAGCATATCACACTATAGCAATCAGCCCCAGCATTTT. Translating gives CASISHYSNQPQHF.

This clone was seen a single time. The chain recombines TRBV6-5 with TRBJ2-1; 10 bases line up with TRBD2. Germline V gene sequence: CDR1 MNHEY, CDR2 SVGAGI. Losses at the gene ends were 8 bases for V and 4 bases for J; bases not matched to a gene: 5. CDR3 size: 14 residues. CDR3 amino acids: CASGTSAPYNEQFF. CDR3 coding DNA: TGTGCCAGCGGGACTAGCGCCCCTTACAATGAGCAGTTCTTC.

In nucleotides, the CDR3 is TGTGCCAGCAGGCCAGGGAACTATGGCTACACCTTC. Its translation: CASRPGNYGYTF. The chain combines TRBV11-2 with TRBJ1-2; tentative D call: TRBD1 (5 bases). The CDR3 sequence is 12 residues long. Deletions cut 6 bases from V and 2 bases from J, with 7 bases between. CDR1 and CDR2 from the germline V gene are SGHAT and FQNNGV.

The CDR3 DNA follows: TGTGCCAGCTCACCAGTGAGCGGGGGAACAGATACGCAGTATTTT. This gives the protein CASSPVSGGTDTQYF. V is TRBV18 and J is TRBJ2-3; 8 bases match TRBD2. Germline CDR1 is KGHSH and CDR2 is LQKENI. V shed 2 bases and J 3 bases; nucleotides not matched to a gene: 4. This CDR3 has 15 residues. Full variable domain (outside the CDR3, taken from reference TRBV18 and TRBJ2-3): NAGVMQNPRHLVRRRGQEARLRCSPMKGHSHVYWYRQLPEEGLKFMVYLQKENIIDESGMPKERFSAEFPKEGPSILRIQQVVRGDSAAYFCASSPVSGGTDTQYFGPGTRLTVL.

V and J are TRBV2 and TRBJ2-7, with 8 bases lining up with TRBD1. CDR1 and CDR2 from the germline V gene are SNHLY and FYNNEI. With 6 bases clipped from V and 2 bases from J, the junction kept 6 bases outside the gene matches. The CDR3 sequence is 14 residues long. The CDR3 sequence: CASRLQGGAYEQYF. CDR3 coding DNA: TGTGCCAGCAGGCTACAGGGGGGCGCCTACGAGCAGTACTTC. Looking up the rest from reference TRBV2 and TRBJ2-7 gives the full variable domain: EPEVTQTPSHQVTQMGQEVILRCVPISNHLYFYWYRQILGQKVEFLVSFYNNEISEKSEIFDDQFSVERPDGSNFTLKIRSTKLEDSAMYFCASRLQGGAYEQYFGPGTRLTVT.

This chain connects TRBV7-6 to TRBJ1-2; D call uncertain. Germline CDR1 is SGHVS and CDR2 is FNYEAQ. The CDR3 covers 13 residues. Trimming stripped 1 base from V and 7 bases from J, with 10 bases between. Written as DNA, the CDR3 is TGTGCCAGCAGCTTAGATCGAGGGTTTGGCTACACCTTC. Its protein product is CASSLDRGFGYTF.

The CDR3 bases are TGCGCCAGCAGCTGGAGACAGGGGGGCAACTATGGCTACACCTTC. It codes for CASSWRQGGNYGYTF. This sequence joins TRBV5-1 and TRBJ1-2, with 9 bases fitting TRBD1. This CDR3 is 15 amino acids long. Germline loops: CDR1 SGHRS, CDR2 YFSETQ. V dropped 3 bases and J dropped 2; count of bases not matched to a gene: 5.

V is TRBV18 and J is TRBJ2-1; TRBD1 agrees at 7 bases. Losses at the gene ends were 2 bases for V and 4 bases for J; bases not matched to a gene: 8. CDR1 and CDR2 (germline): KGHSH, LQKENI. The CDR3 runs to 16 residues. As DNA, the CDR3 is TGTGCCAGCTCACCAATTTCCGGGACAGCATACAATGAGCAGTTCTTC. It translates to CASSPISGTAYNEQFF. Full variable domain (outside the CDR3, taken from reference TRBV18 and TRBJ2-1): NAGVMQNPRHLVRRRGQEARLRCSPMKGHSHVYWYRQLPEEGLKFMVYLQKENIIDESGMPKERFSAEFPKEGPSILRIQQVVRGDSAAYFCASSPISGTAYNEQFFGPGTRLTVL.

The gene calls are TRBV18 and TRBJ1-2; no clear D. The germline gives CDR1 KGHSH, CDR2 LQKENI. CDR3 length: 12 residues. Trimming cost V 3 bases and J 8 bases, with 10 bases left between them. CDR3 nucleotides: TGTGCCAGCTCACCGCAGACCGGGGGCTACACCTTC. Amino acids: CASSPQTGGYTF.

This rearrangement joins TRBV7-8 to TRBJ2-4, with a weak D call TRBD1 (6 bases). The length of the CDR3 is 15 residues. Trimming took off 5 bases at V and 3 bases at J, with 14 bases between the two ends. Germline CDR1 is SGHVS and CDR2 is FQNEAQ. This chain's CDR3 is CASSPDSLGKNIQYF. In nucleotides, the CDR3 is TGTGCCAGCAGCCCGGACAGCCTAGGCAAAAACATTCAGTACTTC.

The CDR3 nucleotides read TGTGCCAGCAGCTTAAGGGGACAGGGGGCCGATGGCTACACCTTC. Translated, it gives CASSLRGQGADGYTF. The genes are TRBV7-9 and TRBJ1-2, with 12 bases that match TRBD1. CDR3 length: 15 amino acids. V gave up 2 bases and J gave up 6 bases; unmatched junction bases: 4. Per germline, CDR1 SEHNR and CDR2 FQNEAQ (reference sequence).

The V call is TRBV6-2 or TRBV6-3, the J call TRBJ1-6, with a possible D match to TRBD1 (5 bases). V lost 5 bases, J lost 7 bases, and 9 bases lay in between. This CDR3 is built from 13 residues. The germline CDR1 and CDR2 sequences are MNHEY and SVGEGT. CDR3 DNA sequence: TGTGCCAGCAGTCCGGACAAGAATTCACCCCTCCACTTT. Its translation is CASSPDKNSPLHF.

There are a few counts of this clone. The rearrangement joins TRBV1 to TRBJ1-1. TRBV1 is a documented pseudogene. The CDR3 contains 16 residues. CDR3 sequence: CTSSPPGGLMNTEAFF. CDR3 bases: TGCACCAGCAGCCCTCCCGGCGGGCTAATGAACACTGAAGCTTTCTTT.

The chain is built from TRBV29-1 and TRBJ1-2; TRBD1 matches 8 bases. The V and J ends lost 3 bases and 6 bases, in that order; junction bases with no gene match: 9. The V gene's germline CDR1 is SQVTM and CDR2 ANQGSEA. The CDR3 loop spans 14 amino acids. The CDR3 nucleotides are TGCAGCGTTGATCCCCAGGGGGCGGAAAATGGCTACACCTTC. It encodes CSVDPQGAENGYTF. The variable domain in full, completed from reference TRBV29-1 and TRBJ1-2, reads SAVISQKPSRDICQRGTSLTIQCQVDSQVTMMFWYRQQPGQSLTLIATANQGSEATYESGFVIDKFPISRPNLTFSTLTVSNMSPEDSSIYLCSVDPQGAENGYTFGSGTRLTVV.